These T cell receptor beta chains were read from a single sample in a study of blood T cells in healthy people across ages. One entry per CDR3 protein, called by TCRdb with MiXCR from the 5' RACE reads. The sample gives around 970,000 distinct CDR3 sequences, roughly 51% of which show up once; roughly 23% is in the top ten. The specimen sequenced was blood. The source of these receptors is a woman in her sixties in good health. Both conserved end residues are part of each CDR3. The order of the fields is J gene, V gene, CDR3 protein.

J: TRBJ2-1
V: TRBV12-3/TRBV12-4
CDR3: CASSFREQFF

J: TRBJ1-2
V: TRBV28
CDR3: CATNDSGPLRGYTF

J: TRBJ2-3
V: TRBV7-2
CDR3: CASSLRREGRHTSDTQYF

J: TRBJ2-2
V: TRBV4-1
CDR3: CASSQVARDENTGELFF

J: TRBJ1-5
V: TRBV6-5
CDR3: CARSQIGQPQHF

J: TRBJ1-4
V: TRBV5-1
CDR3: CASSTGTGFERVNEKLFF

J: .
V: TRBV15
CDR3: CATSYSAREGETQYF

J: TRBJ2-7
V: TRBV7-8
CDR3: CASSLGTGGAGEQYF

J: TRBJ1-2
V: TRBV19
CDR3: CASSTPLRVAGYTF

J: TRBJ2-7
V: TRBV29-1
CDR3: CSVEDYFGGGEQYF

J: TRBJ2-4
V: TRBV2
CDR3: CASARVITKNIQYF

J: TRBJ2-3
V: TRBV12-3/TRBV12-4
CDR3: CASSLGTGIPLSTDTQYF

J: TRBJ2-7
V: TRBV12-3/TRBV12-4
CDR3: CASSPGTRARYEQYF

J: TRBJ2-7
V: TRBV25-1
CDR3: CASSVAGGYEQYF

J: TRBJ2-1
V: TRBV2
CDR3: CASIMTSGSVGEQFF

J: TRBJ2-1
V: TRBV29-1
CDR3: CSGTASGSLTGEQFF

J: .
V: TRBV5-1
CDR3: CASSLGLLAPAYEQYF

J: TRBJ2-1
V: TRBV7-2
CDR3: CASSFSIVLAGVDEQFF

J: TRBJ2-3
V: TRBV7-2
CDR3: CASSSGTEAGLITDTQYF

J: TRBJ2-1
V: TRBV7-2
CDR3: CASSLAYLNEQFF

J: TRBJ2-3
V: TRBV12-3/TRBV12-4
CDR3: CASSFQRTSTDTQYF

J: TRBJ2-2
V: TRBV7-9
CDR3: CASSLGWSPRTGELFF

J: TRBJ1-5
V: TRBV18
CDR3: CASSPDYSNQPQHF

J: TRBJ2-3
V: TRBV9
CDR3: CASSPKGTGFSTTDTQYF

J: TRBJ2-2
V: TRBV7-8
CDR3: CASSLVVLPGSNTGELFF

J: TRBJ2-3
V: TRBV4-1
CDR3: CASSQDVVTDTQYF

J: TRBJ2-3
V: TRBV20-1
CDR3: CSASGLAGVDTQYF

J: TRBJ2-1
V: TRBV3-1
CDR3: CASSQDSGRGRNEQFF

J: TRBJ2-1
V: TRBV27
CDR3: CASSLLGVIYNEQFF

J: TRBJ2-7
V: TRBV5-1
CDR3: CASSYSPGRVSSYEQYF

J: TRBJ2-3
V: TRBV12-3/TRBV12-4
CDR3: CASRISGGTDTQYF

J: TRBJ2-1
V: TRBV12-3/TRBV12-4
CDR3: CASSSGLAGELRHNEQFF

J: TRBJ2-3
V: TRBV4-3
CDR3: CASSQSGQKVGQYF

J: TRBJ2-7
V: TRBV7-9
CDR3: CASSSGTSGSSYEQYF

J: TRBJ1-5
V: TRBV20-1
CDR3: CSTGQPNQPQHF

J: TRBJ2-5
V: TRBV5-1
CDR3: CASRTGGLDMETQYF

J: TRBJ2-7
V: TRBV7-2
CDR3: CSSSSAWSYEQYF

J: TRBJ2-1
V: TRBV7-9
CDR3: CASSLGLAGAEQFF

J: TRBJ2-1
V: TRBV10-3
CDR3: CAIRSGRAYNEQFF

J: TRBJ2-7
V: TRBV10-3
CDR3: CAISDASPYEQYF

J: TRBJ2-3
V: TRBV5-1
CDR3: CASRPREATQYF

J: TRBJ2-3
V: TRBV27
CDR3: CASSQKGWSDTQYF